This paragraph reports one T cell receptor (beta chain). The sample originates from a study of blood T cell repertoires in COVID-19. About the study: From the United States, Italy and Spain came samples of acute and convalescent COVID-19. T cells, B-cell-depleted T cells, or PBMCs provided the cDNA or gDNA that served as material.

In the original processing: Counts of nucleated cells, estimated from reference gene primer amplification, were obtained. Method: immunoSEQ multiplex PCR; TCRdb's copy keeps in-frame clones and lacks some. That table supplies the V and J calls and clone size; D and trimming were determined from the DNA. The sample holds 50,000 to 75,000 clones; 70% to 80% are singletons and the top ten take about 18%. The germline gives CDR1 SNHLY, CDR2 FYNNEI. V lost 5 bases and J lost 10, with 17 bases in between. This CDR3 spans 13 amino acids. This clonotype was sampled from a man aged 55 to 70 with acute or convalescent COVID-19. Material for sequencing was peripheral blood. The J gene is TRBJ1-1, the V gene TRBV2; tentatively, D is TRBD1 (5 bases). The CDR3 loop reads CASSTGDRAGAFF. In nucleotides, the CDR3 is TGTGCCAGCAGTACGGGGGATAGGGCAGGAGCTTTCTTT.